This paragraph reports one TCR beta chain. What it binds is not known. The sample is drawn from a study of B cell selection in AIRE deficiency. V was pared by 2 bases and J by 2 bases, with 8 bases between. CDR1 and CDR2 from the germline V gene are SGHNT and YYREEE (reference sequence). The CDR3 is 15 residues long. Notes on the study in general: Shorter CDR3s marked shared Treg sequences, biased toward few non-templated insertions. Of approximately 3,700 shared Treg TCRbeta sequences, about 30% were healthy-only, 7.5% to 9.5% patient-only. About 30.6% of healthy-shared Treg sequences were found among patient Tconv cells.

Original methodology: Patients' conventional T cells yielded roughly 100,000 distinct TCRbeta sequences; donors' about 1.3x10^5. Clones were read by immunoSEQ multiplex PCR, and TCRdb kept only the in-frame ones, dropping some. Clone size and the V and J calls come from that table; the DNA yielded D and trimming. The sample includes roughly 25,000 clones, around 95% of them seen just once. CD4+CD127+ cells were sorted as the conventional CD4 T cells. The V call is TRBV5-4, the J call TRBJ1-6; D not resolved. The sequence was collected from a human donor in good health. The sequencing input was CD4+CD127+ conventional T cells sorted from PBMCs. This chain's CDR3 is CASSFEGAYNSPLHF. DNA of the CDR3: TGTGCCAGCAGCTTTGAAGGCGCCTATAATTCACCCCTCCACTTT.